The 32 T cell receptor beta chains in this list originate from one sample, sequenced in a study of blood T cell repertoires in COVID-19. Assay used: immunoSEQ multiplex PCR; TCRdb lists only in-frame clones, some missing. Of 150,000 to 180,000 clones listed, around 82% were seen once; the top ten hold about 0.63%. The sequenced material came from peripheral blood. These receptors were obtained from a man between 60 and 75 years old with COVID-19, enrolled during active disease.

J is TRBJ2-1 and V is TRBV7-9; TRBD1 matches 7 bases. The V gene's germline CDR1 is SEHNR and CDR2 FQNEAQ (reference sequence). The CDR3 is 14 amino acids. J gave up 6 bases and V 4 bases, and 6 bases lay outside the gene matches. The chain's CDR3 is CASSSRGTVNEQFF. CDR3 sequence (DNA): TGTGCCAGCAGCTCCAGAGGGACAGTCAATGAGCAGTTCTTC.

The V call is TRBV7-9, the J call TRBJ1-1; D uncertain. CDR1 is SEHNR, CDR2 FQNEAQ, per germline (reference sequence). Trimming removed 4 bases at V and 5 bases at J, with 11 bases between. This CDR3 contains 13 residues. CDR3 in amino acids: CASSSSLETEAFF. CDR3 bases: TGTGCCAGCAGCTCATCCCTAGAGACTGAAGCTTTCTTT.

CDR3 nucleotides: TGTGCCAGCAGCTACAGGGGCAAGAACACTGAAGCTTTCTTT. This translates into CASSYRGKNTEAFF. The rearrangement joins TRBV6-5 to TRBJ1-1; 7 bases align to TRBD1. From germline, CDR1 is MNHEY and CDR2 SVGAGI. V gave up 6 bases and J gave up 1 base; unmatched junction bases: 5. The CDR3 runs to 14 residues.

A note on this clone: This CDR3 is also generated by other DNA sequences in the sample. The chain is built from TRBV7-2 and TRBJ2-5; TRBD2 agrees at 8 bases. The ends lost 1 base at V and 2 bases at J; junction bases unmatched: 3. There are 15 residues in the CDR3. Germline CDR1 and CDR2: SGHTA and FQGNSA. The CDR3 nucleotides are TGTGCCAGCAGCTTAGGTCTAGCGGGTCAAGAGACCCAGTACTTC. This sequence encodes CASSLGLAGQETQYF.

This chain joins TRBV19 and TRBJ2-3; 13 bases line up with TRBD2. V shed 3 bases and J 7 bases; nucleotides not matched to a gene: 4. Germline CDR1 and CDR2: LNHDA and SQIVND (reference sequence). This CDR3 spans 15 amino acids. CDR3 region: CASSIELAGGNTQYF. The CDR3 coding sequence is TGTGCCAGTAGTATCGAACTAGCGGGGGGGAATACGCAGTATTTT.

This clone was seen a single time. The V gene is TRBV15, the J gene TRBJ2-7; 10 nucleotides line up with TRBD2. CDR1 LNHNV and CDR2 YYDKDF come from the germline V gene (reference sequence). The CDR3 is 17 amino acids. V gave up 1 base and J gave up 2 bases; unmatched junction bases: 8. In DNA, the CDR3 is TGTGCCACCAGCAGAGGGAGGGTAGCGGGGGGCCCCTACGAGCAGTACTTC. Residues: CATSRGRVAGGPYEQYF.

The J gene is TRBJ1-3, the V gene TRBV7-9; D is undetermined. Germline V gives CDR1 SEHNR, CDR2 FQNEAQ (reference sequence). Trimming left V 3 bases short and J 8 bases short, with 14 bases between. CDR3 length: 14 residues. The CDR3 sequence: CASSLFAAPDTIYF. The CDR3 DNA reads TGTGCCAGCAGCTTGTTTGCGGCCCCGGACACCATATATTTT.

This clone was counted a few times. The rearrangement links TRBV27 to TRBJ2-5, with 7 nucleotides matching TRBD2. CDR1 and CDR2 (germline): MNHEY, SMNVEV (reference sequence). V was clipped by 5 bases and J by 1 base; unmatched bases: 13. The CDR3 extends over 17 amino acids. In nucleotides, the CDR3 is TGTGCCAGCAGTCGGGTGACTAGCTCCCATGCCCAAGAGACCCAGTACTTC. This gives the protein CASSRVTSSHAQETQYF.

This clone was counted only a few times. CDR3 loop: CASSRNEKLFF. In nucleotides, the CDR3 is TGTGCCAGCAGCAGGAATGAAAAACTGTTTTTT. This chain uses TRBV2 with TRBJ1-4; no reliable D call. V was trimmed by 6 bases and J by 5 bases, leaving 4 bases between them. Germline CDR1 SNHLY, CDR2 FYNNEI. The CDR3 consists of 11 residues.

The gene calls are TRBV24-1 and TRBJ2-1; 10 bases fit TRBD2. CDR1 and CDR2 from the germline V gene are KGHDR and SFDVKD. The CDR3 totals 16 residues. J gave up 7 bases and V 3 bases, and 8 bases lay outside the gene matches. The CDR3 region has the DNA TGTGCCACCAGTGATGCGCTAGCGGGAGATTATAATGAGCAGTTCTTC. Its translation: CATSDALAGDYNEQFF.

This clone is a singleton in its sample. V is TRBV6-2 or TRBV6-3 and J is TRBJ1-1; D gene unclear. The CDR3 length is 14 residues. The germline gives CDR1 MNHEY, CDR2 SVGEGT. V lost 4 bases and J lost 4, with 13 bases in between. In DNA, the CDR3 is TGTGCCAGCAGTTTCACAGTGATAAGCACTGAAGCTTTCTTT. Translated, it gives CASSFTVISTEAFF.

The chain is built from TRBV4-2 and TRBJ1-3; D is possibly TRBD1 (6 bases). CDR3 size: 16 residues. The ends were cut back, 1 base at V and 3 bases at J, with 13 bases in the middle. CDR1 is LGHNA, CDR2 YNFKEQ, per germline. The CDR3, as DNA: TGTGCCAGCAGCCAAGGTCTACAGGGTAGTGGAAACACCATATATTTT. Its translation is CASSQGLQGSGNTIYF.

The chain uses TRBV7-2 and TRBJ1-1, with D possibly being TRBD1 (6 bases). V was trimmed by 5 bases and J by 5 bases, leaving 24 bases between them. In germline, CDR1 is SGHTA, CDR2 FQGNSA. This CDR3 is built from 17 residues. DNA of the CDR3: TGTGCCAGCAGCCCCCAGACAGGTTTGGGCAGAGGAACTGAAGCTTTCTTT. Protein: CASSPQTGLGRGTEAFF.

The rearrangement links TRBV4-3 to TRBJ1-6; 9 bases match TRBD1. The trim removed 4 bases at V and 9 bases at J, leaving 10 bases unmatched. Germline CDR1 LGHNA, CDR2 YSLEER. The CDR3 runs 16 residues. The CDR3 sequence: CASSPNPGQGGSPLHF. Here the CDR3 DNA reads TGCGCCAGCAGCCCCAATCCGGGACAGGGCGGTTCACCCCTCCACTTT.

The rearrangement links TRBV9 to TRBJ2-2; a possible D gene is TRBD1 (5 bases). Germline V gene data show CDR1 as SGDLS and CDR2 as YYNGEE. The CDR3 has 13 amino acids. The V and J ends lost 10 bases and 6 bases respectively, with 16 bases between them. CDR3 sequence (DNA): TGTGCCGGTTCAATTGGGGCGGCCGGGGAGCTGTTTTTT. Encoded protein: CAGSIGAAGELFF.

The chain uses TRBV4-3 and TRBJ1-4; tentatively, D is TRBD1 (5 bases). The CDR3 length is 15 residues. V shed 4 bases and J shed 4 bases, with 13 bases lying between them. The germline V gene encodes CDR1 LGHNA and CDR2 YSLEER. As DNA, the CDR3 is TGCGCCAGCAGCCGTACAGGCGGAAATAATGAAAAACTGTTTTTT. Protein sequence: CASSRTGGNNEKLFF.

The chain carries TRBV27 and TRBJ2-7, with 8 bases aligning to TRBD1. Germline CDR1 is MNHEY and CDR2 is SMNVEV (reference sequence). The CDR3 sequence is 16 residues long. The V segment lost 6 bases and the J segment 7 bases; nucleotides outside the gene matches: 17. CDR3 region: CASRDRAGLKPGEQYF. The CDR3 DNA reads as TGTGCCAGCAGGGACAGGGCAGGACTTAAACCGGGGGAGCAGTACTTC.

The CDR3 DNA is TGCGCCAGCAGCATACAGGGGACCCAAGAGACCCAGTACTTC. It is translated as CASSIQGTQETQYF. The chain is built from TRBV5-1 and TRBJ2-5; 7 nucleotides match TRBD1. Germline V gene sequence: CDR1 SGHRS, CDR2 YFSETQ. The J segment lost 1 base and the V segment lost 4 bases, leaving 4 bases of the junction unmatched. This CDR3 comprises 14 residues.

The chain combines TRBV11-3 with TRBJ1-1; D gene ambiguous. The V end lost 0 bases, the J end lost 2 bases, and 10 bases lay between the germline ends. Germline CDR1 SGHNT, CDR2 YENEEA. The CDR3 has 15 amino acids. CDR3 nucleotides: TGTGCCAGCAGCTTAGAGCTGGCAGAAAACACTGAAGCTTTCTTT. This encodes CASSLELAENTEAFF.

The chain links TRBV7-2 to TRBJ2-5; D may be TRBD2 (6 bases). The CDR3 contains 15 residues. Germline CDR1 and CDR2: SGHTA and FQGNSA. Trimming left V 2 bases short and J 2 bases short, with 12 bases between. The DNA of the CDR3 is TGTGCCAGCAGCTTATCTTTTGGGGGGCAAGAGACCCAGTACTTC. Residues: CASSLSFGGQETQYF.

The V gene is TRBV7-9, the J gene TRBJ1-2; possibly TRBD1 for D (6 bases). The germline CDR1 and CDR2 sequences are SEHNR and FQNEAQ (reference sequence). V lost 5 bases to trimming and J lost 7 bases, with 17 bases between them. The CDR3 extends over 14 amino acids. The CDR3 is CASSPMGGGSGYTF. The CDR3 DNA is TGTGCCAGCAGCCCAATGGGGGGGGGCAGTGGCTACACCTTC.

The rearrangement links TRBV24-1 to TRBJ1-5; weak D call: TRBD1 (6 bases). The CDR3 is 17 amino acids. V was shortened by 4 bases and J by 5 bases, with 20 bases between the two germline ends. Germline V gives CDR1 KGHDR, CDR2 SFDVKD. The CDR3 loop reads CATSDSRGNRPDQPQHF. The CDR3 coding sequence is TGTGCCACCAGTGACTCCAGGGGAAACAGGCCCGATCAGCCCCAGCATTTT.

This clone appeared a few times. This chain uses TRBV9 with TRBJ2-1; 7 bases align to TRBD2. Germline loops: CDR1 SGDLS, CDR2 YYNGEE. The CDR3 has 14 residues. J gave up 10 bases and V 4 bases, and 11 bases lay outside the gene matches. CDR3 residues: CASSTGLGRGEQFF. The CDR3 bases are TGTGCCAGCAGCACCGGACTAGGTCGCGGCGAGCAGTTCTTC.

The chain links TRBV7-9 to TRBJ2-7; D gene unclear. CDR3 size: 14 residues. The germline V gene encodes CDR1 SEHNR and CDR2 FQNEAQ (reference sequence). Between the trimmed V and J ends, which lost 1 base and 0 bases, there was a span of 7 bases. The CDR3 nucleotides read TGTGCCAGCAGCTTAGGGTACAGCTCCTACGAGCAGTACTTC. It yields the protein CASSLGYSSYEQYF.

The chain carries TRBV24-1 and TRBJ1-5; TRBD1 matches 7 bases. This CDR3 contains 15 residues. Germline V gene sequence: CDR1 KGHDR, CDR2 SFDVKD. With 3 bases clipped from V and 6 bases from J, the junction kept 7 bases outside the gene matches. The CDR3, as DNA: TGTGCCACCAGTGATGGGCGGACAGGAGGTCAGCCCCAGCATTTT. Protein sequence: CATSDGRTGGQPQHF.

The chain has TRBV18 and TRBJ2-6; 7 bases match TRBD1. The CDR3 consists of 19 residues. The trim removed 3 bases at V and 0 bases at J, leaving 11 bases unmatched. Germline-derived CDR1 and CDR2 are KGHSH and LQKENI. The CDR3 DNA is TGTGCCAGCTCACCTCTTAGACAGGGCGCCATCTCTGGGGCCAACGTCCTGACTTTC. Amino acid sequence: CASSPLRQGAISGANVLTF.

The chain recombines TRBV12-3 or TRBV12-4 with TRBJ1-2; the D is unclear. This CDR3 spans 13 amino acids. V was pared by 3 bases and J by 2 bases, with 7 bases between. CDR3 nucleotide sequence: TGTGCCAGCAGTTTGCGGATAAACTATGGCTACACCTTC. This gives the protein CASSLRINYGYTF.

The rearrangement uses TRBV6-5 and TRBJ2-5; no firm D call. CDR1 is MNHEY and CDR2 is SVGAGI in the germline V gene. The CDR3 contains 12 residues. V dropped 4 bases and J dropped 5 bases, with 8 bases sitting between them. The CDR3, as DNA: TGTGCCAGCAGTTCCTCGGAGGAGACCCAGTACTTC. Its translation is CASSSSEETQYF.

The chain uses TRBV24-1 and TRBJ2-2; D not resolved. Deletions cut 7 bases from V and 2 bases from J, with 10 bases between. The CDR3 has 14 residues. Germline V gives CDR1 KGHDR, CDR2 SFDVKD. CDR3 sequence: CATSPGFNTGELFF. For the CDR3, the DNA is TGTGCCACCAGCCCAGGATTTAACACCGGGGAGCTGTTTTTT.

The gene calls are TRBV7-3 and TRBJ2-2; the match to TRBD2 covers 10 bases. The CDR3 totals 14 residues. CDR1 is SGHTA, CDR2 FQGTGA, per germline. The V and J ends lost 4 bases and 4 bases, in that order; junction bases with no gene match: 0. The CDR3 DNA reads TGTGCCAGCAGCTCTAGCGGGAGCACCGGGGAGCTGTTTTTT. Protein sequence: CASSSSGSTGELFF.

This chain links TRBV7-3 with TRBJ2-2; 8 bases line up with TRBD2. Germline CDR1 and CDR2: SGHTA and FQGTGA. The CDR3 spans 16 residues. Losses at the gene ends were 4 bases for V and 4 bases for J; bases not matched to a gene: 8. Written as DNA, the CDR3 is TGTGCCAGCAGCTCCTTAGCGGGAAGAAGCACCGGGGAGCTGTTTTTT. It specifies CASSSLAGRSTGELFF.

The chain employs TRBV2 and TRBJ2-6; 8 nucleotides agree with TRBD2. The CDR3 spans 18 residues. The germline V gene has CDR1 SNHLY and CDR2 FYNNEI. With V trimmed by 4 bases and J by 0 bases, 8 bases remained unmatched. The CDR3 sequence is CASSGASGPNSGANVLTF. CDR3 DNA sequence: TGTGCCAGCAGTGGGGCTAGCGGGCCCAACTCTGGGGCCAACGTCCTGACTTTC.